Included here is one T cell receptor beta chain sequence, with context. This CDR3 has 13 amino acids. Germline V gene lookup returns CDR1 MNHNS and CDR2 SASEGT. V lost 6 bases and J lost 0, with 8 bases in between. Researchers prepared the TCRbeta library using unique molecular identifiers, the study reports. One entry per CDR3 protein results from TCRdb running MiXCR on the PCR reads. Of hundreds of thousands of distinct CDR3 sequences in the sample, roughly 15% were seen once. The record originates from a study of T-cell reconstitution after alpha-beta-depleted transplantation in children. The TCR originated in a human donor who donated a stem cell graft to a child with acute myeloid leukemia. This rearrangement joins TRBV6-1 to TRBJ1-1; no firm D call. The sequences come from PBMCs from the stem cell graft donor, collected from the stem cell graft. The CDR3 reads CASRSNVNTEAFF. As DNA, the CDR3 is TGTGCCAGCAGATCGAATGTGAACACTGAAGCTTTCTTT.